This T cell receptor (beta chain) originates from a study of blood T cell repertoires in COVID-19. Study-wide background: Specimens from acute and convalescent COVID-19 originated in the United States, Italy and Spain.

With regard to this clone: The junction does not match germline at one end; this may be a read error.

Germline V lookup: CDR1 SGHDT, CDR2 YYEEEE. The CDR3 contains 14 residues. The protocol was immunoSEQ multiplex PCR, while the TCRdb copy is restricted to in-frame clones and leaves out a portion. The sample records 90,000 to 150,000 clones, about nine tenths being singletons. J is TRBJ2-5 and V is TRBV5-6, with TRBD2 matching 9 bases. The sample was peripheral blood. This sequence originates from a human donor in a cohort sampled during active COVID-19. The CDR3 loop reads CASRLGTSRETQYF. The CDR3 DNA is TGTGCCAGCAGATTGGGGACTAGCCGCGAGACCCAGTACTTC.